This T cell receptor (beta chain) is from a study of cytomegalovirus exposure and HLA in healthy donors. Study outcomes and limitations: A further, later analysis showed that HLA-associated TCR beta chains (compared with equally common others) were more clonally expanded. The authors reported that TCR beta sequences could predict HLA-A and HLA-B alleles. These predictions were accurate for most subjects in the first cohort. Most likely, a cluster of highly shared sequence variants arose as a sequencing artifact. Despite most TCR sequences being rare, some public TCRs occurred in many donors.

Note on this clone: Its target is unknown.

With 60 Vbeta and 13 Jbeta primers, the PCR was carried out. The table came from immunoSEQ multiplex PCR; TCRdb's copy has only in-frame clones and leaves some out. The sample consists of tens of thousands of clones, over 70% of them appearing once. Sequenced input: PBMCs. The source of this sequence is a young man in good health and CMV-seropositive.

In nucleotides, the CDR3 is TGCGCCAGCAGGACCCCGGGAACCACCTCTGGGGCCAACGTCCTGACTTTC. It yields the protein CASRTPGTTSGANVLTF. The chain recombines TRBV4-1 with TRBJ2-6; TRBD2 is a possible D gene (5 bases). V was trimmed by 6 bases and J by 0 bases, leaving 15 bases between them. The CDR3 consists of 17 residues. Germline V CDR1 and CDR2: MGHRA, YSYEKL.